The 27 T cell receptor beta chains presented below share a single source sample, sequenced in a study of cytotoxic CD8 clonotypes in ibrutinib-treated CLL. Profiled with immunoSEQ multiplex PCR; TCRdb holds only in-frame clones, not every one. The sample records 110,000 to 150,000 clones, about 72% being singletons. Sample: PBMCs, taken after 12 months of ibrutinib treatment. Receptor source: a human donor with chronic lymphocytic leukemia.

V and J are TRBV9 and TRBJ1-3; D may be TRBD1 (6 bases). V was pared by 2 bases and J by 2 bases, with 20 bases between. The germline gives CDR1 SGDLS, CDR2 YYNGEE. The CDR3 runs 18 residues. DNA of the CDR3: TGTGCCAGCAGCGTCGAACCCCAACGGGGGGCTACTGGAAACACCATATATTTT. Translation gives CASSVEPQRGATGNTIYF.

V usage is TRBV7-8 and J usage is TRBJ1-2, with D uncertain. Trimming pared 1 base from V and 6 bases from J, leaving 12 bases between. From germline, CDR1 is SGHVS and CDR2 FQNEAQ. The CDR3 is 14 residues long. CDR3 protein: CASSLELPMHGYTF. CDR3 nucleotides: TGTGCCAGCAGCTTAGAACTACCCATGCATGGCTACACCTTC.

CDR3 sequence: CASSWTGGDTQYF. In DNA form, the CDR3 reads TGTGCCAGCAGCTGGACAGGGGGGGATACGCAGTATTTT. The V gene is TRBV7-7, the J gene TRBJ2-3; 10 bases are a match to TRBD1. Germline V lookup: CDR1 SSHAT, CDR2 FNYEAQ (reference sequence). The V gene end was trimmed by 4 bases and the J gene end by 6 bases; junction bases not matched to a gene: 1. CDR3 length: 13 amino acids.

This clone occurred a few times. V gene TRBV11-2 combines with J gene TRBJ2-7; no clear D gene. The germline CDR1 and CDR2 sequences are SGHAT and FQNNGV. The CDR3 has 13 residues. Trimming removed 2 bases at V and 3 bases at J, with 8 bases between. The CDR3 loop is CASSLQVNYEQYF. For the CDR3, the DNA is TGTGCCAGCAGCTTACAGGTCAACTACGAGCAGTACTTC. Supplemented by reference TRBV11-2 and TRBJ2-7, the full variable domain reads EAGVAQSPRYKIIEKRQSVAFWCNPISGHATLYWYQQILGQGPKLLIQFQNNGVVDDSQLPKDRFSAERLKGVDSTLKIQPAKLEDSAVYLCASSLQVNYEQYFGPGTRLTVT.

In its sample, this clone was seen a few times. J is TRBJ1-2 and V is TRBV11-3, with D possibly being TRBD1 (6 bases). The CDR3 is 20 residues long. V was trimmed by 1 base and J by 5 bases, leaving 29 bases between them. Germline values: CDR1 SGHNT, CDR2 YENEEA. CDR3 protein: CASSLGPLGRYRVTSYGYTF. The CDR3, as DNA: TGTGCCAGCAGCTTAGGCCCACTAGGGCGCTACAGGGTTACCTCTTATGGCTACACCTTC.

CDR3 DNA: TGTGCCAGCAGTGTAGGAAGTCGGGACAGGGATAGCTATGGCTACACCTTC. Translating it yields CASSVGSRDRDSYGYTF. This sequence joins TRBV25-1 and TRBJ1-2; 9 nucleotides align to TRBD1. Germline loops: CDR1 MGHDK, CDR2 SYGVNS. The CDR3 runs 17 residues. V was pared by 4 bases and J by 4 bases, with 13 bases of the junction left unmatched.

The rearrangement uses TRBV18 and TRBJ2-7; D might be TRBD1 or TRBD2, each matching 6 bases. Germline CDR1 is KGHSH and CDR2 is LQKENI. This CDR3 contains 15 residues. V lost 3 bases and J lost 4, with 16 bases in between. Here the CDR3 DNA reads TGTGCCAGCTCACCTCACCCGGGGGCTGGTTACGAGCAGTACTTC. Protein: CASSPHPGAGYEQYF.

The DNA for the CDR3 is TGTGCCAGCAGTGAATGGGGTCCGTACTTCTACGAGCAGTACTTC. Its protein product is CASSEWGPYFYEQYF. The rearrangement uses TRBV25-1 and TRBJ2-7; no clear D. Germline V gene lookup returns CDR1 MGHDK and CDR2 SYGVNS. V lost 1 base and J lost 3, with 13 bases in between. The CDR3 runs 15 residues.

This clone was observed a few times. The chain is built from TRBV13 and TRBJ1-5; no clear D. CDR3 size: 12 residues. V was trimmed by 3 bases and J by 6 bases, leaving 6 bases between them. Germline V gene sequence: CDR1 PRHDT, CDR2 FYEKMQ (reference sequence). The CDR3 here is CASSLSSQPQHF. Written as DNA, the CDR3 is TGTGCCAGCAGCTTGAGTAGTCAGCCCCAGCATTTT.

The table lists this clone with a few counts. The chain recombines TRBV4-1 with TRBJ1-4; D is undetermined. V was clipped by 0 bases and J by 3 bases, with 8 bases between them. CDR1 and CDR2 (germline): MGHRA, YSYEKL. This CDR3 has 15 residues. Written as DNA, the CDR3 is TGCGCCAGCAGCCAAGATTGGGTGTCTAATGAAAAACTGTTTTTT. This encodes CASSQDWVSNEKLFF.

The chain has TRBV5-1 and TRBJ2-7, with D perhaps TRBD2 (6 bases). The germline gives CDR1 SGHRS, CDR2 YFSETQ. The CDR3 totals 15 residues. The V end lost 0 bases, the J end lost 6 bases, and 16 bases lay between the germline ends. In DNA form, the CDR3 reads TGCGCCAGCAGCTTGGGCTGGGCTAGCGACAGCGAGCAGTACTTC. Translating gives CASSLGWASDSEQYF. Using reference TRBV5-1 and TRBJ2-7 for the parts outside the CDR3, the full variable domain is KAGVTQTPRYLIKTRGQQVTLSCSPISGHRSVSWYQQTPGQGLQFLFEYFSETQRNKGNFPGRFSGRQFSNSRSEMNVSTLELGDSALYLCASSLGWASDSEQYFGPGTRLTVT.

V and J are TRBV9 and TRBJ2-7; maybe TRBD1 (5 bases). The germline V and J ends were trimmed by 3 bases and 4 bases, with 20 bases remaining between them. In germline, CDR1 is SGDLS, CDR2 YYNGEE. The length of the CDR3 is 16 residues. The CDR3 sequence is CASSALDGARGYEQYF. The CDR3 region has the DNA TGTGCCAGCAGCGCCCTTGATGGGGCGCGAGGTTACGAGCAGTACTTC.

The genes are TRBV4-3 and TRBJ1-5; D remains unclear. V lost 0 bases, J lost 7 bases, and 7 bases lay in between. The CDR3 contains 13 residues. CDR1 is LGHNA, CDR2 YSLEER, per germline. CDR3 coding DNA: TGCGCCAGCAGCCAAGATCGGAGGCAGCCCCAGCATTTT. This gives the protein CASSQDRRQPQHF.

The rearrangement joins TRBV4-1 to TRBJ2-2; D gene ambiguous. Germline V gene data show CDR1 as MGHRA and CDR2 as YSYEKL. The CDR3 runs 15 residues. Trimming removed 1 base at V and 4 bases at J, with 10 bases between. The CDR3 coding sequence is TGCGCCAGCAGCCAAGGCCACCTCGGCACCGGGGAGCTGTTTTTT. This translates into CASSQGHLGTGELFF.

The sample holds a few counts of this clone. The identical CDR3 is also encoded by other nucleotide sequences in the sample. V and J are TRBV28 and TRBJ2-7; D is undetermined. CDR3 length: 12 amino acids. Germline V lookup: CDR1 MDHEN, CDR2 SYDVKM. The V end was cut by 4 bases, the J end by 1 base, with 5 bases between. CDR3 residues: CASSSASYEQYF. CDR3 coding DNA: TGTGCCAGCAGTTCGGCATCCTACGAGCAGTACTTC.

The rearrangement uses TRBV2 and TRBJ1-1, with no clear D. Trimming took off 5 bases at V and 7 bases at J, with 14 bases between the two ends. Germline CDR1 is SNHLY and CDR2 is FYNNEI. The CDR3 has 13 residues. The CDR3 loop reads CASSTRGFGEAFF. In nucleotides, the CDR3 is TGTGCCAGCAGTACCCGTGGGTTTGGTGAAGCTTTCTTT.

J is TRBJ2-5 and V is TRBV5-6; D is unresolved. Germline V gene sequence: CDR1 SGHDT, CDR2 YYEEEE. The length of the CDR3 is 15 residues. Deletions cut 0 bases from V and 11 bases from J, with 20 bases between. This CDR3 is CASSLDASGGRPQYF. The CDR3 nucleotides are TGTGCCAGCAGCTTGGACGCATCGGGCGGCAGACCTCAGTACTTC.

This chain connects TRBV9 to TRBJ2-7, with TRBD2 as a possible D gene (6 bases). Germline V gene sequence: CDR1 SGDLS, CDR2 YYNGEE. Trimming removed 0 bases from V and 7 bases from J, with 14 bases in between. The length of the CDR3 is 14 residues. Here the CDR3 reads CASSVVAATHEQYF. As DNA, the CDR3 is TGTGCCAGCAGCGTAGTAGCGGCTACTCATGAGCAGTACTTC. Drawing the rest from reference TRBV9 and TRBJ2-7, the complete variable domain is DSGVTQTPKHLITATGQRVTLRCSPRSGDLSVYWYQQSLDQGLQFLIQYYNGEERAKGNILERFSAQQFPDLHSELNLSSLELGDSALYFCASSVVAATHEQYFGPGTRLTVT.

This rearrangement joins TRBV5-1 to TRBJ2-3, with 13 bases aligning to TRBD2. Per germline, CDR1 SGHRS and CDR2 YFSETQ. With V trimmed by 1 base and J by 8 bases, 4 bases remained unmatched. There are 15 residues in the CDR3. CDR3 protein: CASSLRTSGGPTQYF. The CDR3, as DNA: TGCGCCAGCAGCTTGCGGACTAGCGGGGGCCCTACGCAGTATTTT.

V and J are TRBV7-9 and TRBJ2-1; a weak D match, TRBD1 (6 bases). Germline V gene lookup returns CDR1 SEHNR and CDR2 FQNEAQ (reference sequence). The CDR3 extends over 15 amino acids. V dropped 4 bases and J dropped 0 bases, with 10 bases sitting between them. The CDR3 loop reads CASSSGTSSYNEQFF. CDR3 bases: TGTGCCAGCAGCTCCGGGACAAGCTCCTACAATGAGCAGTTCTTC.

The J gene is TRBJ1-6, the V gene TRBV30; D is undetermined. This CDR3 has 13 amino acids. The V gene lost 3 bases and the J gene lost 7 bases, with 10 bases spanning the gap. Germline V CDR1 and CDR2: GTSNPN, SVGIG (reference sequence). The CDR3 loop reads CAWRTSWNSPLHF. Written as DNA, the CDR3 is TGTGCCTGGAGGACCAGCTGGAATTCACCCCTCCACTTT.

V and J are TRBV27 and TRBJ2-3; D is unclear. CDR1 and CDR2 from the germline V gene are MNHEY and SMNVEV (reference sequence). Trimming removed 5 bases from V and 0 bases from J, with 15 bases in between. The CDR3 contains 16 residues. The CDR3 bases are TGTGCCAGCAGTCCGCCCGGCGGTTCTAGCACAGATACGCAGTATTTT. It translates to CASSPPGGSSTDTQYF.

The rearrangement links TRBV19 to TRBJ2-7; TRBD1 is a possible D gene (5 bases). Germline CDR1 and CDR2: LNHDA and SQIVND (reference sequence). The CDR3 spans 14 residues. V lost 5 bases and J lost 2, with 13 bases in between. CDR3 sequence: CASSAPTATYEQYF. The CDR3 region has the DNA TGTGCCAGTAGTGCTCCGACAGCGACCTACGAGCAGTACTTC.

V is TRBV27 and J is TRBJ1-2; 9 bases are a match to TRBD1. The germline V gene has CDR1 MNHEY and CDR2 SMNVEV (reference sequence). The CDR3 extends over 12 amino acids. The trim removed 5 bases at V and 7 bases at J, leaving 2 bases unmatched. This CDR3 is CASSRDRVGYTF. In nucleotides, the CDR3 is TGTGCCAGCAGTAGGGACAGGGTTGGCTACACCTTC.

The V call is TRBV19, the J call TRBJ1-3; possibly TRBD1 for D (6 bases). This CDR3 has 15 amino acids. The V gene's germline CDR1 is LNHDA and CDR2 SQIVND (reference sequence). V dropped 6 bases and J dropped 0 bases, with 12 bases sitting between them. The CDR3 reads CASRLGHLSGNTIYF. Here the CDR3 DNA reads TGTGCCAGTAGGTTGGGACACCTCTCTGGAAACACCATATATTTT.

The gene calls are TRBV19 and TRBJ1-1, with 9 bases identical to TRBD1. The CDR3 consists of 16 residues. Losses at the gene ends were 3 bases for V and 3 bases for J; bases not matched to a gene: 8. Per the germline V gene, CDR1 is LNHDA and CDR2 is SQIVND (reference sequence). CDR3: CASSILQGASDTEAFF. The CDR3, as DNA: TGTGCCAGTAGTATCCTACAGGGGGCTTCGGACACTGAAGCTTTCTTT.

V and J are TRBV7-9 and TRBJ2-2, with D unclear. The CDR3 is made up of 16 amino acids. Trimming cost V 3 bases and J 5 bases, with 16 bases left between them. The germline V gene has CDR1 SEHNR and CDR2 FQNEAQ (reference sequence). For the CDR3, the DNA is TGTGCCAGCAGCTTCTTGGTGGAGCCGGGTACCGGGGAGCTGTTTTTT. Encoded protein: CASSFLVEPGTGELFF.